Each of the 2 T cell receptor beta chains below was sequenced from the same sample in a study of patients and donors after allogeneic stem cell transplantation. From the RT-PCR reads, TCRdb called clonotypes with MiXCR, one entry per CDR3 protein. Of 800,000 to 1,000,000 distinct CDR3 sequences listed, under 20% are singletons. Sequencing input: blood, either unsorted or a sorted T cell fraction (not recorded which). These receptors originate from a human donor who was either an allogeneic HSCT recipient or a stem cell or donor lymphocyte infusion donor (not recorded which). It is not recorded whose cells these are; they may come from a transplant donor.

The chain links TRBV20-1 to TRBJ2-1; D is undetermined. Germline CDR1 reads DFQATT; CDR2 reads SNEGSKA (reference sequence). The V end lost 5 bases, the J end lost 0 bases, and 11 bases lay between the germline ends. The CDR3 extends over 14 amino acids. CDR3 DNA sequence: TGCAGTGCTTCTCCGGCTAGCTCCTACAATGAGCAGTTCTTC. Residues: CSASPASSYNEQFF.

This clonotype was counted between two and nine times. The chain couples TRBV20-1 to TRBJ2-7; 9 bases match TRBD1. The CDR3 extends over 11 amino acids. Germline CDR1 reads DFQATT; CDR2 reads SNEGSKA (reference sequence). Trimming removed 6 bases from V and 6 bases from J; junction bases left unmatched: 3. The CDR3 DNA sequence: TGCAGTGCAGGGACAGGGTTCGAGCAGTACTTC. Its translation: CSAGTGFEQYF.